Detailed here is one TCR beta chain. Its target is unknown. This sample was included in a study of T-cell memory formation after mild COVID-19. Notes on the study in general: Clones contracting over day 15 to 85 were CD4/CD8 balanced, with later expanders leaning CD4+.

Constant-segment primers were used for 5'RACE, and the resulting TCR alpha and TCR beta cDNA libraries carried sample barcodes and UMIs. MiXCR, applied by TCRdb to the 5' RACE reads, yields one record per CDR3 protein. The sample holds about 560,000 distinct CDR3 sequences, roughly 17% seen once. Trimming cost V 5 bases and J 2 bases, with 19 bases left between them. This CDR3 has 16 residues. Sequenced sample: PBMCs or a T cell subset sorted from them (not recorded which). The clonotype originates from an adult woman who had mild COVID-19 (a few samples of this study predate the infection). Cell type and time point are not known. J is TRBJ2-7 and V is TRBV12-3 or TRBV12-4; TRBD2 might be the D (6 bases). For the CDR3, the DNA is TGTGCCAGCAGTCTCAGACTTACTGGGGAGGCCTACGAGCAGTACTTC. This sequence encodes CASSLRLTGEAYEQYF.